This TCR beta chain was observed in a study of graft-versus-host responses after intestinal transplantation (dated by TCRdb to 2020 to 2022). Concerning the study at large: The transplants that recipients received were multivisceral, liver-intestinal, or isolated intestinal. Every recipient was given anti-thymocyte globulin induction, followed by 2 to 3 years of maintenance tacrolimus and steroids. After intestinal transplantation, graft-versus-host and host-versus-graft alloreactive T cell clones in the graft, circulation and bone marrow were tracked using bulk TCR-beta CDR3 sequencing. To identify alloreactive clones, pre-transplant mixed lymphocyte reaction products were sequenced and then compared with unstimulated pre-transplant donor and recipient T cells. The cohort enrolled about two dozen intestinal transplant recipients, one of whom was a retransplant, and a few patients without pretransplant specimens were excluded. Donor T cell macrochimerism was defined as a peak of at least 4% donor T cells among recipient peripheral blood mononuclear cells. Rather than going through the commercial service, samples from three later patients were sequenced in-house on an Illumina MiSeq and processed with MiXCR. Study-level results and caveats: Peak levels of circulating GvH clones were associated with declines in HvG clones early after transplant. GvH clones turned up in recipient bone marrow, with some appearing earlier in ileal mucosa or blood, a pattern consistent with an intestinal mucosal origin. High GvH to HvG T cell clonal ratios were observed in the allografts of patients with donor T cell macrochimerism. Conclusions were limited by the relatively low number and heterogeneity of intestinal transplant patients.

Read against the paper, the sample's time point label means: cells obtained before transplantation from donor or recipient. CD3+CD4+ and CD3+CD8+ populations were FACS-sorted from unstimulated pre-transplant donor and recipient cells taken from spleen or lymph nodes. The library relied on the immunoSEQ multiplex PCR assay. For most patients, genomic DNA was isolated with the Qiagen DNeasy Blood and Tissue Kit and sent frozen to Adaptive Biotechnologies for TCR sequencing. For most patients, genomic DNA was subjected to high-throughput TCR-beta CDR3 sequencing by Adaptive Biotechnologies. From the authors' description of their analysis: TCR sequencing data were retrieved from Adaptive's ImmunoSEQ software for about 17 patients, whereas three other patients were processed with MiXCR and VDJtools. CD4 versus CD8 sorting errors were corrected by removing sequences found in both subsets at a frequency ratio below 5:1. CDR3 nucleotide sequences shared between donor and recipient were removed because the origin of such sequences could not be assigned. Alloreactive clones required at least 2-fold expansion over unstimulated cells and minimum CFSE-low frequency of 0.002% (template counts) or 0.001% (read counts). A clone was considered mappable if detected in the sequenced pre-transplant spleen, lymph node, or MLR CFSE-low populations of the donor or recipient. The cumulative frequency of alloreactive clones was calculated as a percentage of all sequences, weighted by copy number. TCRdb obtained this table from immuneACCESS and retained in-frame rearrangements with V and J assigned. These tables miss some clones; where compared with another copy, unresolved V genes account for less than half of the shortfall, and the remainder is unexplained. V and J calls plus clone size are reproduced from that table; the DNA served to infer D and trimming. The sample table holds more than 80,000 clones, of which roughly nine tenths were seen once. Around 0.3% of the sample belongs to the ten largest clones.

Concerning this clone itself: Its antigen remains undetermined. One base away there is no much larger clone; base qualities are not given.

From the germline V gene, CDR1 is SGDLS and CDR2 is YYNGEE. From cysteine to phenylalanine, the CDR3 is 13 amino acids long. Left in the record is the CDR3 DNA by itself, 39 bases read in frame from the first base. V drops 0 bases and J drops 7 bases, leaving 8 bases in between. The receptor chain draws on TRBV9 and TRBJ1-3, with a tentative D gene TRBD1 over 6 matching bases. Sequences were derived from unstimulated CD4+ T cells sorted from spleen or lymph node cells, sampled before transplant. This sequence originates from a human donor who was the organ donor for an intestinal transplant. Here is the DNA: TGTGCCAGCAGCGTAGGCAGGGGTAACACCATATATTTT. It translates to CASSVGRGNTIYF.